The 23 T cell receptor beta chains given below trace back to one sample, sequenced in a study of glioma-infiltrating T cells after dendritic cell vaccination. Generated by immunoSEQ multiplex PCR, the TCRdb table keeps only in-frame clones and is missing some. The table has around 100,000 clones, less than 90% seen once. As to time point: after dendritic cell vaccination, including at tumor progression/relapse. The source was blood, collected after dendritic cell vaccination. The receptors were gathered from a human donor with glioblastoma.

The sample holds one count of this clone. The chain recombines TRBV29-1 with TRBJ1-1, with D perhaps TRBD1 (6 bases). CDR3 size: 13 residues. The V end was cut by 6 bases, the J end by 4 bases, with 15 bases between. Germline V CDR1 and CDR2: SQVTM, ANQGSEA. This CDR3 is CSVTGTISTEAFF. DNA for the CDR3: TGCAGCGTAACCGGGACAATAAGCACTGAAGCTTTCTTT.

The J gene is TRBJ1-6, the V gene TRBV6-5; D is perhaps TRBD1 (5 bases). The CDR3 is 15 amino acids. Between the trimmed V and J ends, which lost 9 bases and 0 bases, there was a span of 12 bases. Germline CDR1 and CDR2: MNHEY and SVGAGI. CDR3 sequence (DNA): TGTGCCAGTTCCAGGGTTAGCTCCTATAATTCACCCCTCCACTTT. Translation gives CASSRVSSYNSPLHF.

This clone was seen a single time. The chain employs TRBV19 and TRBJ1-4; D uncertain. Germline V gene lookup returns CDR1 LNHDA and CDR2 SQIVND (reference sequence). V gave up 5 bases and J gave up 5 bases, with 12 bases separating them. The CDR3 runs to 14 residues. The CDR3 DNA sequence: TGTGCCAGTAGTCCGACACCGCTAAATGAAAAACTGTTTTTT. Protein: CASSPTPLNEKLFF. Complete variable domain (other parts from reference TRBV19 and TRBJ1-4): DGGITQSPKYLFRKEGQNVTLSCEQNLNHDAMYWYRQDPGQGLRLIYYSQIVNDFQKGDIAEGYSVSREKKESFPLTVTSAQKNPTAFYLCASSPTPLNEKLFFGSGTQLSVL.

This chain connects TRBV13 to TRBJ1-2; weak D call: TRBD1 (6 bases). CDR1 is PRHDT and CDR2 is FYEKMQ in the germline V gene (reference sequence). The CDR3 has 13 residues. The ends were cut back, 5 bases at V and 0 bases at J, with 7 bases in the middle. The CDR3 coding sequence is TGTGCCAGCAGCGACAGGTCTAACTATGGCTACACCTTC. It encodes CASSDRSNYGYTF. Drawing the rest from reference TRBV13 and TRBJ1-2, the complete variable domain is AAGVIQSPRHLIKEKRETATLKCYPIPRHDTVYWYQQGPGQDPQFLISFYEKMQSDKGSIPDRFSAQQFSDYHSELNMSSLELGDSALYFCASSDRSNYGYTFGSGTRLTVV.

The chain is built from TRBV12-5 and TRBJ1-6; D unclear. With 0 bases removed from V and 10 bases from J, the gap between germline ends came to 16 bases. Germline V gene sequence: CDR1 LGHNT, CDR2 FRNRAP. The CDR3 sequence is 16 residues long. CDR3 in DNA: TGTGCTAGTGGTTTGGTGCTAACGAGACTCGGCTCACCCCTCCACTTT. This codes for CASGLVLTRLGSPLHF. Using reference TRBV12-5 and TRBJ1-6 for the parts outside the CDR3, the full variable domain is DARVTQTPRHKVTEMGQEVTMRCQPILGHNTVFWYRQTMMQGLELLAYFRNRAPLDDSGMPKDRFSAEMPDATLATLKIQPSEPRDSAVYFCASGLVLTRLGSPLHFGNGTRLTVT.

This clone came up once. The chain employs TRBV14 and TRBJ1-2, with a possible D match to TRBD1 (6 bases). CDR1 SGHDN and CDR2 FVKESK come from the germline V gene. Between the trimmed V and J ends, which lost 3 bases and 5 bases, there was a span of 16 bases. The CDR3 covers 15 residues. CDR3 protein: CASSHTGYLEYGYTF. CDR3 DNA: TGTGCCAGCAGCCATACAGGGTATTTAGAGTATGGCTACACCTTC.

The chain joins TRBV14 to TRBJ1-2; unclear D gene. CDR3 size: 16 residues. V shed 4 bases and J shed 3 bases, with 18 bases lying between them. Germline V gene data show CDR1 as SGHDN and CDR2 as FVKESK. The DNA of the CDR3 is TGTGCCAGCAGCCTAACTTCCTTCGGGGATTACTATGGCTACACCTTC. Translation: CASSLTSFGDYYGYTF.

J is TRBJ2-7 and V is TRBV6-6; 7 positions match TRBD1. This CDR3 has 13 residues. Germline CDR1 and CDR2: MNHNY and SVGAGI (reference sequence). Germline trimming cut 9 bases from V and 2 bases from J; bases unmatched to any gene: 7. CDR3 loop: CASCSTGTYEQYF. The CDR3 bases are TGTGCCAGTTGTTCGACAGGGACCTACGAGCAGTACTTC.

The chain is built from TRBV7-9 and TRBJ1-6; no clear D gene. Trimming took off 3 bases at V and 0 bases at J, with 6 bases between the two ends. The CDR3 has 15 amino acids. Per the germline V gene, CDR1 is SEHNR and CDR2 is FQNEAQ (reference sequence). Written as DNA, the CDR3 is TGTGCCAGCAGCTTTCTGAGCTCCTATAATTCACCCCTCCACTTT. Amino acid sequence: CASSFLSSYNSPLHF.

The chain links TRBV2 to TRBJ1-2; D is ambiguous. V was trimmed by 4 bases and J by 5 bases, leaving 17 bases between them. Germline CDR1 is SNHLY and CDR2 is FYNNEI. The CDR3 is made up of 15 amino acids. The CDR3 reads CASSATNQALYGYTF. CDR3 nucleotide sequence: TGTGCCAGCAGTGCCACGAACCAGGCCCTTTATGGCTACACCTTC.

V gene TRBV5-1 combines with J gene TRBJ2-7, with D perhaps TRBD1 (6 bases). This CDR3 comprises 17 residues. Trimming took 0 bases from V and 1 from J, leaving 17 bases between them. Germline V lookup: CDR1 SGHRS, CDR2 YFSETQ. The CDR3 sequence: CASSLVFGDIDSYEQYF. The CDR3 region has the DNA TGCGCCAGCAGCTTGGTGTTCGGGGACATAGATTCCTACGAGCAGTACTTC.

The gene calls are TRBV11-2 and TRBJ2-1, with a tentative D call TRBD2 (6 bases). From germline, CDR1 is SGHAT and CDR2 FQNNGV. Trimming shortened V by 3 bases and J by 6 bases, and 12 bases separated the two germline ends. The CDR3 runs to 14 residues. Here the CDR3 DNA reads TGTGCCAGCAGCTTGGACCGGGGGACCAATGAGCAGTTCTTC. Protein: CASSLDRGTNEQFF.

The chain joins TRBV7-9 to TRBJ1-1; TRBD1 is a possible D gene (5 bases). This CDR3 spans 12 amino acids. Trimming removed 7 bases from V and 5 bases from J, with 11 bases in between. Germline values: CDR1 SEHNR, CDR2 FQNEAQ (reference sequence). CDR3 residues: CASTPGGTEAFF. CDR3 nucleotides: TGTGCCAGCACCCCCGGGGGAACTGAAGCTTTCTTT. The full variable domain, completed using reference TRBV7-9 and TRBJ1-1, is DTGVSQNPRHKITKRGQNVTFRCDPISEHNRLYWYRQTLGQGPEFLTYFQNEAQLEKSRLLSDRFSAERPKGSFSTLEIQRTEQGDSAMYLCASTPGGTEAFFGQGTRLTVV.

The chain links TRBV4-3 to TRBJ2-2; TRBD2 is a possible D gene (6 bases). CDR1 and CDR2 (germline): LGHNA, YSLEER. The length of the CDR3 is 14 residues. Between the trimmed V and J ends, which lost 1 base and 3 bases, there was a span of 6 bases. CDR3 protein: CASSQGRDTGELFF. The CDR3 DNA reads TGCGCCAGCAGCCAAGGGAGGGACACCGGGGAGCTGTTTTTT.

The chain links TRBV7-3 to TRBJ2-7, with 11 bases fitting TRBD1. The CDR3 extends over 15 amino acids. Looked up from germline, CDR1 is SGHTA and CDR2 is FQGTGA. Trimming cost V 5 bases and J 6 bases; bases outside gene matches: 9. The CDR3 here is CASSTTGTGGGEQYF. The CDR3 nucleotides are TGTGCCAGCAGCACCACCGGGACAGGGGGTGGCGAGCAGTACTTC.

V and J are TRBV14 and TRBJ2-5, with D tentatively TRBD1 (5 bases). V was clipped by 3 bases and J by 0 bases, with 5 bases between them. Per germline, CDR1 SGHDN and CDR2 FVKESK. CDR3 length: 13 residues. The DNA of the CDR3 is TGTGCCAGCAGCCAGACAGACCAAGAGACCCAGTACTTC. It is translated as CASSQTDQETQYF.

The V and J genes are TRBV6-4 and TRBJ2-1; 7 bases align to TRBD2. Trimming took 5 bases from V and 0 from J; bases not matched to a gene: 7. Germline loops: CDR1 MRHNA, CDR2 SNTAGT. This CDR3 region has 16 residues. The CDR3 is CASSPSGLSSYNEQFF. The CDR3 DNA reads TGTGCCAGCAGTCCTAGCGGATTAAGCTCCTACAATGAGCAGTTCTTC.

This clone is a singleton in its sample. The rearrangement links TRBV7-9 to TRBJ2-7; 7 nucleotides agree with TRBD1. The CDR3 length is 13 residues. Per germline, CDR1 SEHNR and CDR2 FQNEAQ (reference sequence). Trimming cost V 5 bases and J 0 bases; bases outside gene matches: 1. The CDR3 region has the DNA TGTGCCAGCAGCCGGGACAGCTCCTACGAGCAGTACTTC. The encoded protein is CASSRDSSYEQYF.

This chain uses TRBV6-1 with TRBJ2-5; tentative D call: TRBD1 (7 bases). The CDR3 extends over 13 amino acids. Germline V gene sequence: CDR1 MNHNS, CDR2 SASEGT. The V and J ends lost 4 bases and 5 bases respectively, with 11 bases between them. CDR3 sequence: CASSVPGGETQYF. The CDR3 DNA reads TGTGCCAGCAGTGTTCCAGGGGGGGAGACCCAGTACTTC.

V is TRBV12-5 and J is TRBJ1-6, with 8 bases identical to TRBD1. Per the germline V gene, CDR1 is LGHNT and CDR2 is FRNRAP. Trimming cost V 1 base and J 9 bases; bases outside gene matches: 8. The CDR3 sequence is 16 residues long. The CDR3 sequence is CASGLGPGQGSSPLHF. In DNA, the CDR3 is TGTGCTAGTGGTTTGGGACCTGGACAGGGTAGTTCACCCCTCCACTTT.

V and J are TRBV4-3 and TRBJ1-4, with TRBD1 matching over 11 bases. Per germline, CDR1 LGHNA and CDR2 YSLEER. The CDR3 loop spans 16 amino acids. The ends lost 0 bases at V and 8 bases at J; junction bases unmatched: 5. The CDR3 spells CASSQETGTGGEKLFF. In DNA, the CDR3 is TGCGCCAGCAGCCAAGAGACCGGGACAGGGGGGGAAAAACTGTTTTTT.

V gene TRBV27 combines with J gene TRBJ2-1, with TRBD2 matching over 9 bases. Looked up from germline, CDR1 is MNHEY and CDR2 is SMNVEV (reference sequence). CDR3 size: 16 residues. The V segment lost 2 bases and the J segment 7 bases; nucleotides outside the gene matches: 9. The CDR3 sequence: CASSLSGAGGGNEQFF. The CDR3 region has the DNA TGTGCCAGCAGTTTAAGTGGGGCGGGGGGGGGAAATGAGCAGTTCTTC.

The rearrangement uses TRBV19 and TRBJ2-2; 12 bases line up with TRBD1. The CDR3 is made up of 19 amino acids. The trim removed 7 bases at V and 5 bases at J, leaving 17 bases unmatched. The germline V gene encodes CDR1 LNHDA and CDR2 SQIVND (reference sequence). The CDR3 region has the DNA TGTGCCAGTAACCCACTGGCCGGGACAGGGGGCGCGGAAACCGGGGAGCTGTTTTTT. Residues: CASNPLAGTGGAETGELFF.